The text below deals with one T cell receptor (beta chain). This sample is part of a study of blood T cell repertoires in COVID-19. Germline CDR1 reads SEHNR; CDR2 reads FQNEAQ (reference sequence). The CDR3 sequence is 14 residues long. V was trimmed by 3 bases and J by 7 bases, leaving 13 bases between them. The data were produced by immunoSEQ multiplex PCR, yet TCRdb's version contains in-frame clones alone and is incomplete. Here the sample spans around 300,000 clones, approximately 86% being singletons. The sequencing sample was made of peripheral blood. V gene TRBV7-9 combines with J gene TRBJ2-1; TRBD2 might be the D (5 bases). This TCR was sampled from a woman in her 70s with COVID-19, enrolled during active disease. The CDR3 sequence is CASSFPGSGNEQFF. CDR3 DNA: TGTGCCAGCAGCTTTCCGGGATCGGGAAATGAGCAGTTCTTC.